Listed here are 5 T cell receptor beta chains from one sample, sequenced in a study of blood T cell repertoires in COVID-19. Libraries were prepared by immunoSEQ multiplex PCR; TCRdb keeps only in-frame clonotypes and omits some of them. This repertoire shows around 260,000 clones, approximately 88% found once; its top ten account for about 0.7%. Sample: peripheral blood. The receptors here all came from a human donor in a cohort sampled during active COVID-19.

V usage is TRBV10-3 and J usage is TRBJ2-7; D unresolved. There are 14 residues in the CDR3. V dropped 3 bases and J dropped 7 bases, with 16 bases sitting between them. In germline, CDR1 is ENHRY, CDR2 SYGVKD. The chain's CDR3 is CAISDRKDKEEQYF. The CDR3 region has the DNA TGTGCCATCAGTGACCGGAAGGATAAGGAGGAGCAGTACTTC.

V is TRBV27 and J is TRBJ2-2, with TRBD1 matching 10 bases. Germline V gene sequence: CDR1 MNHEY, CDR2 SMNVEV (reference sequence). V lost 6 bases to trimming and J lost 4 bases; unmatched junction nucleotides: 8. CDR3 size: 16 residues. CDR3 loop: CASSRSRTGGTGELFF. The DNA for the CDR3 is TGTGCCAGCAGCCGCAGTAGGACAGGGGGCACCGGGGAGCTGTTTTTT.

This chain uses TRBV7-9 with TRBJ1-4, with TRBD1 matching 8 bases. Germline loops: CDR1 SEHNR, CDR2 FQNEAQ (reference sequence). With V trimmed by 5 bases and J by 10 bases, 3 bases remained unmatched. The CDR3 length is 12 residues. The CDR3 reads CASSVTGGKLFF. The CDR3 DNA is TGTGCCAGCAGCGTTACAGGGGGAAAACTGTTTTTT.

V and J are TRBV10-3 and TRBJ1-2; the D is unclear. Germline CDR1 ENHRY, CDR2 SYGVKD. The CDR3 consists of 14 residues. Deletions cut 3 bases from V and 4 bases from J, with 12 bases between. The CDR3 here is CAISDPRMSYGYTF. The CDR3, as DNA: TGTGCCATCAGTGACCCGCGGATGAGCTATGGCTACACCTTC.

The chain employs TRBV5-1 and TRBJ2-7; 11 bases agree with TRBD2. V lost 3 bases to trimming and J lost 3 bases; unmatched junction nucleotides: 5. Germline CDR1 reads SGHRS; CDR2 reads YFSETQ. This CDR3 region has 15 residues. The CDR3 here is CASSSGLAVVYEQYF. DNA for the CDR3: TGCGCCAGCAGCTCGGGACTAGCGGTGGTCTACGAGCAGTACTTC.